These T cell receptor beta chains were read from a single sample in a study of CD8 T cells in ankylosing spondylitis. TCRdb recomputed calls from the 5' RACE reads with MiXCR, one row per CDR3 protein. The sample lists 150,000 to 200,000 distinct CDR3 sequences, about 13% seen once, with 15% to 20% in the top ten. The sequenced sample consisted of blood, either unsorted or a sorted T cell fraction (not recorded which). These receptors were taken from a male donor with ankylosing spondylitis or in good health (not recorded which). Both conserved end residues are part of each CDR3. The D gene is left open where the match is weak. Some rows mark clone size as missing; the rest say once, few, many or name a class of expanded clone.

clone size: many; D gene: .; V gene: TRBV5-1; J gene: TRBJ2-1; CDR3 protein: CASSFGTGENNEQFF; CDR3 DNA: TGCGCCAGCAGCTTTGGAACGGGGGAAAATAATGAGCAGTTCTTC
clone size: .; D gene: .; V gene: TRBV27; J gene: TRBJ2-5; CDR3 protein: CASRNYEEETQYF; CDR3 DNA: TGTGCCAGCAGAAACTACGAGGAGGAGACCCAGTACTTC
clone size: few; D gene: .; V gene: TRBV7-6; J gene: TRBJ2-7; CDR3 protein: CASSLAPEPYEEQYF; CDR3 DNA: TGTGCCAGCAGCTTAGCTCCGGAACCTTATGAGGAGCAGTACTTC
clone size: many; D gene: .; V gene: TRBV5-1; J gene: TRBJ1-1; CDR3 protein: CASSFTGQMNTEAFF; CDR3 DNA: TGCGCCAGCAGCTTCACGGGGCAGATGAACACTGAAGCTTTCTTT
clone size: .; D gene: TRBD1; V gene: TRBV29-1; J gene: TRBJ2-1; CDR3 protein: CSVGGGTDYNEQFF; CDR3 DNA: TGCAGCGTTGGAGGTGGGACAGATTACAATGAGCAGTTCTTC
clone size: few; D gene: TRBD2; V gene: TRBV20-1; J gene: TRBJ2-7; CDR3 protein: CSARGGSHEQYF; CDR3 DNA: TGCAGTGCTAGAGGCGGGAGCCACGAGCAGTACTTC
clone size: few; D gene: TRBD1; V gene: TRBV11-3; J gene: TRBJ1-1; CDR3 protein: CASSSWDRNTEAFF; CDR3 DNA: TGTGCCAGCAGCTCCTGGGACAGGAACACTGAAGCTTTCTTT
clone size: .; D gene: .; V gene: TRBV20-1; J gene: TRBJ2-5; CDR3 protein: CSALVPFRETQYF; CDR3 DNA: TGCAGTGCTCTAGTTCCTTTCCGGGAGACCCAGTACTTC
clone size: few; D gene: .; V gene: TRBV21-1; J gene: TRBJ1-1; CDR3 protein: CASQSQGGRTEAFF; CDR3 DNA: TGTGCCTCCCAAAGTCAAGGGGGCAGGACTGAAGCTTTCTTT
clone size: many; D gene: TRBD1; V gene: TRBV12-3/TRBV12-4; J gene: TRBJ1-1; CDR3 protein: CASRLDREWDTEAFF; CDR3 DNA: TGTGCCAGCAGACTCGACAGGGAATGGGACACTGAAGCTTTCTTT
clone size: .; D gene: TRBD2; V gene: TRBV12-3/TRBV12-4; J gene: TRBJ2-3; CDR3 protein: CASSSYNWERGGTDTQYF; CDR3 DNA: TGTGCCAGCAGTTCTTATAATTGGGAGCGGGGGGGCACAGATACGCAGTATTTT
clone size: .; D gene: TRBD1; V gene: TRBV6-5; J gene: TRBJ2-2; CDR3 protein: CASSWTGGTGELFF; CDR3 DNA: TGTGCCAGCAGTTGGACAGGAGGCACCGGGGAGCTGTTTTTT
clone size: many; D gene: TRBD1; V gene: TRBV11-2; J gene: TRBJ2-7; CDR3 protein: CASSLSTGDYEQYF; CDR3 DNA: TGTGCCAGCAGCTTATCCACAGGGGACTACGAGCAGTACTTC
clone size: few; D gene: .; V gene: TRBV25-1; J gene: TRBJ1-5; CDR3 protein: CASSEQGQSQHF; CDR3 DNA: TGTGCCAGCAGTGAACAAGGCCAGTCCCAGCATTTT
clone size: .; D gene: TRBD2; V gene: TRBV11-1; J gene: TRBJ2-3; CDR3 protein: CASSSSGLAGGPSTDTQYF; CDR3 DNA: TGTGCCAGCAGCTCCTCGGGACTAGCGGGGGGGCCGAGCACAGATACGCAGTATTTT
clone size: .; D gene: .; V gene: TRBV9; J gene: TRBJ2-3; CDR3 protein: CASSVAEDTQYF; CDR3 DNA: TGTGCCAGCAGCGTAGCTGAAGATACGCAGTATTTT
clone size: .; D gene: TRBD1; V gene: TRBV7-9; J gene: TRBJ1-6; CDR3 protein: CASSSGTAPNSPLHF; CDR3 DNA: TGTGCCAGCAGCTCTGGGACAGCTCCTAATTCACCCCTCCACTTT
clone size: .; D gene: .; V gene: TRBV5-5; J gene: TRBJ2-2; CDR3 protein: CASSLGPGVNTGELFF; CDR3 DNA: TGTGCCAGCAGCTTGGGACCGGGGGTCAACACCGGGGAGCTGTTTTTT
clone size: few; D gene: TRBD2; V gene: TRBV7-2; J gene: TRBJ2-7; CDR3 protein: CASSGILSGSPYEQYF; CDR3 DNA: TGTGCCAGCAGCGGTATCCTTAGCGGGAGCCCCTACGAGCAGTACTTC
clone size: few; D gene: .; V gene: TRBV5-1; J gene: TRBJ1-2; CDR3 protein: CASSFFRGPLGTF; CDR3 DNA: TGCGCCAGCAGCTTCTTCAGGGGCCCCCTTGGAACCTTC
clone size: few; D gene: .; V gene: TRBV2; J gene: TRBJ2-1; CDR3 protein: CASSEGWDNEQFF; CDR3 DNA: TGTGCCAGCAGTGAAGGATGGGACAATGAGCAGTTCTTC
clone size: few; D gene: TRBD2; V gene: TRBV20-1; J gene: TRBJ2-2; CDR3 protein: CSARDLGTSGRTANTGELFF; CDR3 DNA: TGCAGTGCTAGAGATTTGGGAACTAGCGGGAGGACCGCGAACACCGGGGAGCTGTTTTTT
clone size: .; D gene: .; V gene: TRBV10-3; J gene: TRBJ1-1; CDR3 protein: CAIRGGNTEAFF; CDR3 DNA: TGTGCCATCAGAGGAGGGAACACTGAAGCTTTCTTT
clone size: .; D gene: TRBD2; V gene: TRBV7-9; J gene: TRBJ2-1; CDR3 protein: CASSQQGLAGGGEQFF; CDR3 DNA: TGTGCCAGCAGCCAACAGGGACTAGCGGGAGGTGGCGAGCAGTTCTTC
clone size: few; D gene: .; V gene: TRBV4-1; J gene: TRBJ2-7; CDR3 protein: CASSQDRAVYEQYF; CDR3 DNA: TGCGCCAGCAGCCAAGATCGGGCGGTCTACGAGCAGTACTTC
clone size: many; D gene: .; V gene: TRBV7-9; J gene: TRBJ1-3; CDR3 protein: CASSLGGDTIYF; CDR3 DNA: TGTGCCAGCAGCTTAGGAGGGGACACCATATATTTT
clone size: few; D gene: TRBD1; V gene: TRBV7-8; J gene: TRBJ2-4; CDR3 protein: CASSEGQGSNIQYF; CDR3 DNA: TGTGCCAGCAGCGAGGGACAGGGCTCGAACATTCAGTACTTC
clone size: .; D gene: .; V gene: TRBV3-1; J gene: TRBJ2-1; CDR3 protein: CASSQGERGPYNEQFF; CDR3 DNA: TGTGCCAGCAGCCAAGGTGAAAGGGGCCCCTACAATGAGCAGTTCTTC